This TCR beta chain was sequenced in a study of T cells after yellow fever vaccination. General study results and limits: Weaker overall was a secondary response that nonetheless peaked faster, on day 5 versus 15. Post-booster samples contained most primary-vaccination clones (about 96% CD4, roughly 88% CD8).

This clonotype was seen a handful of times. Antigen specificity is unknown. Template-switching 5'RACE yielded the TCR cDNA; a universal primer site and UMIs were added in the process. Each CDR3 protein is one row after TCRdb ran MiXCR on the 5' RACE reads. Of some 550,000 distinct CDR3 sequences listed, roughly 19% are singletons. The CDR3 has 13 amino acids. The V end lost 1 base, the J end lost 8 bases, and 9 bases lay between the germline ends. Germline CDR1 is LGHDT and CDR2 is YNNKEL (reference sequence). Sample: PBMCs, taken 15 days after the yellow fever booster vaccination. The gene calls are TRBV3-1 and TRBJ2-1; D unclear. The clonotype originates from a man aged 25 to 45 who received the YFV17D yellow fever vaccine. The CDR3 DNA reads as TGTGCCAGCAGCCAAGGTACGCGAGATGAGCAGTTCTTC. Translating gives CASSQGTRDEQFF.